This T cell receptor (beta chain) was recorded in a study of early T cells in non-severe SARS-CoV-2 infection. Study-level background: Bulk RNA taken from unsorted whole blood was sequenced, leaving chains unpaired. Overall study results and limits: Database matching using VDJdb favored anti-spike CD8 responses, with private and CD4 specificities left missing.

A remark on this clonotype: Its antigen is as yet unknown. Because the CDR3's place on the DNA is in doubt, the DNA is left out and the CDR3 is given as listed by TCRdb.

The germline V gene encodes CDR1 DFQATT and CDR2 SNEGSKA (reference sequence). From its first to its last residue, the CDR3 has 15 amino acids. Individual cDNA molecules received unique molecular identifiers during library preparation. TCRdb fed the 5' RACE reads into MiXCR, producing one record per CDR3 protein. Of about 31,000 distinct CDR3 sequences listed, around 5% are singletons. The sequence came from an adult who was a healthcare worker with PCR-confirmed SARS-CoV-2 infection or an uninfected control (not recorded which). This chain links TRBV20-1 with TRBJ2-1; TRBD2 reflects the table's D call only, with no check against the DNA. Sequencing was done on a sample of whole blood. The CDR3 spells CSARVGAGSYNERFF.